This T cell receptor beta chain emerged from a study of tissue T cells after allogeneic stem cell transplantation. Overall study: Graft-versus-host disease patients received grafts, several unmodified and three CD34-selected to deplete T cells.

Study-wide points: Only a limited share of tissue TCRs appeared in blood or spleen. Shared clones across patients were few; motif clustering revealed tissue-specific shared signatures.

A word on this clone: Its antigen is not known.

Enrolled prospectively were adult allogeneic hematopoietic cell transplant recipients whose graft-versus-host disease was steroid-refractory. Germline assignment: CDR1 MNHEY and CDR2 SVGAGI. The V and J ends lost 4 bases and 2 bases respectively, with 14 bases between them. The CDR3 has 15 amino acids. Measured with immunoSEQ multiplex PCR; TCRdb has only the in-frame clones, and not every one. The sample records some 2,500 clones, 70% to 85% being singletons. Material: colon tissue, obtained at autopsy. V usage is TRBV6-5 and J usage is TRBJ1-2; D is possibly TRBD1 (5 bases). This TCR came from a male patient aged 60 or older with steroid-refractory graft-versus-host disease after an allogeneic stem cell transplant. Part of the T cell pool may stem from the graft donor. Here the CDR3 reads CASSLTWDGNYGYTF. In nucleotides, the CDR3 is TGTGCCAGCAGTTTAACATGGGACGGCAACTATGGCTACACCTTC.